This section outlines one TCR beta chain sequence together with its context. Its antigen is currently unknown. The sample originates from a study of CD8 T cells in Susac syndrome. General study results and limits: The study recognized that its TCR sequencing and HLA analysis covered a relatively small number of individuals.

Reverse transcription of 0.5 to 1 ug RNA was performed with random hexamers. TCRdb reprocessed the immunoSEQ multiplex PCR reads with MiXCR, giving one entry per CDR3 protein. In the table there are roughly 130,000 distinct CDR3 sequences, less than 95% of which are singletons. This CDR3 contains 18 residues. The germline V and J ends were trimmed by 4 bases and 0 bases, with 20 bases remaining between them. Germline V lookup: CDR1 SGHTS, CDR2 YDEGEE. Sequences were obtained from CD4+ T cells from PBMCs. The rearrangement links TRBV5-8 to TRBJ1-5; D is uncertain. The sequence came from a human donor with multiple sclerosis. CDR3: CASSLGAGERYSNQPQHF. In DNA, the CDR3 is TGTGCCAGCAGCCTGGGTGCCGGGGAGAGGTATAGCAATCAGCCCCAGCATTTT.